The count of the clone carrying this T cell receptor beta chain is one. Authors' processing steps: Counts of nucleated cells, estimated from reference gene primer amplification, were obtained. Clones were read by immunoSEQ multiplex PCR, and TCRdb kept only the in-frame ones, dropping some. V, J and clone size were drawn from that table, and D and trimming were deduced from the DNA. The repertoire has roughly 200,000 clones, more than 70% of them found once; the top ten carry 1.5% to 2%. These data belong to a study of blood T cell repertoires in COVID-19. This clonotype was sampled from a man younger than 35 with active or convalescent COVID-19. Specimen: peripheral blood.

The CDR3 loop reads CASNLLAGGSDTQYF. Here the CDR3 DNA reads TGTGCCAGCAACCTACTAGCGGGAGGGTCAGATACGCAGTATTTT. V and J are TRBV2 and TRBJ2-3; 13 bases fit TRBD2. V was clipped by 7 bases and J by 4 bases; unmatched bases: 5. Looked up from germline, CDR1 is SNHLY and CDR2 is FYNNEI. The CDR3 length is 15 residues. Full variable domain (missing parts from reference TRBV2 and TRBJ2-3): EPEVTQTPSHQVTQMGQEVILRCVPISNHLYFYWYRQILGQKVEFLVSFYNNEISEKSEIFDDQFSVERPDGSNFTLKIRSTKLEDSAMYFCASNLLAGGSDTQYFGPGTRLTVL.